This entry lists 20 T cell receptor beta chains sequenced from one sample in a study of blood T cell repertoires in COVID-19. The data were produced by immunoSEQ multiplex PCR, yet TCRdb's version contains in-frame clones alone and is incomplete. Among around 280,000 clones, roughly 90% were seen once, and the ten largest hold about 1.8%. Material: PBMCs or T cells enriched from blood (not recorded which). The receptors come from a woman aged 18-29 years with acute COVID-19.

The chain uses TRBV6-5 and TRBJ1-1; no clear D. The CDR3 has 14 residues. Germline CDR1 reads MNHEY; CDR2 reads SVGAGI. The V end was cut by 6 bases, the J end by 4 bases, with 15 bases between. CDR3 amino acids: CASSYGGHGTEAFF. For the CDR3, the DNA is TGTGCCAGCAGCTATGGAGGGCATGGCACTGAAGCTTTCTTT.

This chain uses TRBV4-3 with TRBJ2-7; tentatively, D is TRBD2 (6 bases). The CDR3 is made up of 15 amino acids. The ends were cut back, 1 base at V and 7 bases at J, with 17 bases in the middle. Looked up from germline, CDR1 is LGHNA and CDR2 is YSLEER. The CDR3 loop is CASSQGSGVSGEQYF. CDR3 DNA: TGCGCCAGCAGCCAAGGATCGGGGGTATCGGGGGAGCAGTACTTC.

V usage is TRBV5-6 and J usage is TRBJ1-3, with D tentatively TRBD1 (5 bases). The germline V gene encodes CDR1 SGHDT and CDR2 YYEEEE. V gave up 6 bases and J gave up 0 bases, with 13 bases separating them. The CDR3 spans 15 residues. CDR3 sequence (DNA): TGTGCCAGCACCCAACAAGACAGCTCTGGAAACACCATATATTTT. Amino acids: CASTQQDSSGNTIYF.

This chain links TRBV5-4 with TRBJ2-7, with 9 bases lining up with TRBD1. The V gene end was trimmed by 0 bases and the J gene end by 6 bases; junction bases not matched to a gene: 7. Germline CDR1 SGHNT, CDR2 YYREEE (reference sequence). The CDR3 sequence is 15 residues long. As DNA, the CDR3 is TGTGCCAGCAGCTTGGGGGACAGGGTATCGGGCGAGCAGTACTTC. It translates to CASSLGDRVSGEQYF.

This CDR3 reads CASSPDLAGPTDTQYF. In nucleotides, the CDR3 is TGTGCCAGCAGCCCCGATCTAGCGGGACCCACAGATACGCAGTATTTT. The chain is built from TRBV3-1 (or the pseudogene TRBV3-2) and TRBJ2-3; 9 bases align to TRBD2. The CDR3 spans 16 residues. Germline V gene lookup returns CDR1 LGHDT and CDR2 YNNKEL (reference sequence). The ends lost 4 bases at V and 2 bases at J; junction bases unmatched: 7.

V is TRBV4-1 and J is TRBJ2-7; a weak D match, TRBD1 (6 bases). The V gene lost 1 base and the J gene lost 6 bases, with 19 bases spanning the gap. From germline, CDR1 is MGHRA and CDR2 YSYEKL. The CDR3 is 16 amino acids. The chain's CDR3 is CASSQVSLPTGSEQYF. As DNA, the CDR3 is TGCGCCAGCAGCCAAGTTTCCTTGCCTACAGGGAGCGAGCAGTACTTC.

The chain couples TRBV2 to TRBJ2-5; 9 nucleotides align to TRBD2. The length of the CDR3 is 15 residues. The V gene end was trimmed by 5 bases and the J gene end by 3 bases; junction bases not matched to a gene: 7. CDR1 is SNHLY, CDR2 FYNNEI, per germline. The CDR3 region is CASSILAGVKETQYF. The CDR3 DNA sequence: TGTGCCAGCAGTATCTTAGCGGGAGTAAAAGAGACCCAGTACTTC.

This clone was seen only a few times. V usage is TRBV5-1 and J usage is TRBJ2-2; a weak D match, TRBD2 (5 bases). The CDR3 is 15 amino acids. Trimming took 0 bases from V and 2 from J, leaving 8 bases between them. Germline CDR1 SGHRS, CDR2 YFSETQ. CDR3 DNA sequence: TGCGCCAGCAGCTTGGTTCTAGCAAACACCGGGGAGCTGTTTTTT. It translates to CASSLVLANTGELFF. Full variable domain (remainder filled in from reference TRBV5-1 and TRBJ2-2): KAGVTQTPRYLIKTRGQQVTLSCSPISGHRSVSWYQQTPGQGLQFLFEYFSETQRNKGNFPGRFSGRQFSNSRSEMNVSTLELGDSALYLCASSLVLANTGELFFGEGSRLTVL.

This clone was seen only once. This chain joins TRBV7-2 and TRBJ2-5; no reliable D call. CDR1 SGHTA and CDR2 FQGNSA come from the germline V gene. Trimming took off 2 bases at V and 5 bases at J, with 9 bases between the two ends. The CDR3 contains 13 residues. In DNA, the CDR3 is TGTGCCAGCAGCTTAACCGTAGTGGAGACCCAGTACTTC. The encoded protein is CASSLTVVETQYF.

As for this clone: Distinct nucleotide sequences in the sample also encode this CDR3. The V call is TRBV7-9, the J call TRBJ2-7; 11 nucleotides line up with TRBD2. The CDR3 has 15 amino acids. The ends lost 4 bases at V and 4 bases at J; junction bases unmatched: 6. Looked up from germline, CDR1 is SEHNR and CDR2 is FQNEAQ (reference sequence). The chain's CDR3 is CASSSLAGGLYEQYF. CDR3 in DNA: TGTGCCAGCAGCTCCCTAGCGGGAGGCCTTTACGAGCAGTACTTC. The full variable domain, completed using reference TRBV7-9 and TRBJ2-7, is DTGVSQNPRHKITKRGQNVTFRCDPISEHNRLYWYRQTLGQGPEFLTYFQNEAQLEKSRLLSDRFSAERPKGSFSTLEIQRTEQGDSAMYLCASSSLAGGLYEQYFGPGTRLTVT.

The chain employs TRBV19 and TRBJ2-1, with 15 bases identical to TRBD2. CDR3 size: 16 residues. The V segment lost 0 bases and the J segment 10 bases; nucleotides outside the gene matches: 4. Germline-derived CDR1 and CDR2 are LNHDA and SQIVND (reference sequence). The CDR3, as DNA: TGTGCCAGTAGTATAGAGTGGACTAGCGGGAGGGGCGAGCAGTTCTTC. This encodes CASSIEWTSGRGEQFF.

In nucleotides, the CDR3 is TGTGCCAGCAGTTGGCGGGGGTCGGTGTTTTTT. It is translated as CASSWRGSVFF. The genes are TRBV27 and TRBJ2-2; 7 nucleotides align to TRBD2. The CDR3 runs to 11 residues. The ends lost 4 bases at V and 15 bases at J; junction bases unmatched: 5. Germline V gene data show CDR1 as MNHEY and CDR2 as SMNVEV (reference sequence).

This clone was detected only once. The chain links TRBV28 to TRBJ1-1; TRBD1 matches at 8 bases. After removal of 8 bases from V and 2 bases from J, the junction contained 10 bases not matched to a gene. The germline V gene has CDR1 MDHEN and CDR2 SYDVKM. The CDR3 is 15 residues long. The CDR3 here is CASGKNRGVNTEAFF. The CDR3 DNA reads as TGTGCCAGCGGCAAGAACAGGGGGGTTAACACTGAAGCTTTCTTT.

The V call is TRBV5-1, the J call TRBJ2-7, with D possibly matching TRBD2 (6 bases). The CDR3 extends over 14 amino acids. Per the germline V gene, CDR1 is SGHRS and CDR2 is YFSETQ. The germline V and J ends were trimmed by 2 bases and 3 bases, with 12 bases remaining between them. The CDR3 DNA reads TGCGCCAGCAGCTTCGCCCAAGCGGGCTACGAGCAGTACTTC. It encodes CASSFAQAGYEQYF.

In this sample, this clone turned up once. V and J are TRBV6-2 or TRBV6-3 and TRBJ2-7; D is perhaps TRBD2 (5 bases). V was cut by 3 bases and J by 0 bases, with 15 bases left in between. This CDR3 contains 16 residues. The V gene's germline CDR1 is MNHEY and CDR2 SVGEGT. This CDR3 reads CASSYWVSAYSYEQYF. The CDR3 DNA follows: TGTGCCAGCAGTTATTGGGTTAGCGCATACTCCTACGAGCAGTACTTC.

The chain has TRBV30 and TRBJ1-5; perhaps TRBD1 as D (5 bases). There are 13 residues in the CDR3. V shed 1 base and J shed 3 bases, with 7 bases lying between them. Germline-derived CDR1 and CDR2 are GTSNPN and SVGIG (reference sequence). In nucleotides, the CDR3 is TGTGCCTGGAGTGGTGGGGCCAATCAGCCCCAGCATTTT. Translated: CAWSGGANQPQHF.

This chain connects TRBV3-1 (or the pseudogene TRBV3-2) to TRBJ2-1, with D hard to call. Trimming left V 4 bases short and J 7 bases short, with 8 bases between. This CDR3 comprises 12 residues. Germline CDR1 and CDR2: LGHDT and YNNKEL (reference sequence). The CDR3 loop is CASSPRKNEQFF. The CDR3 nucleotides read TGTGCCAGCAGCCCCAGGAAGAATGAGCAGTTCTTC.

V gene TRBV28 combines with J gene TRBJ1-1, with a possible D match to TRBD1 (6 bases). Trimming took 3 bases from V and 11 from J, leaving 16 bases between them. The CDR3 runs to 13 residues. Germline V gene data show CDR1 as MDHEN and CDR2 as SYDVKM. CDR3 loop: CASSFGIQGRAFF. CDR3 sequence (DNA): TGTGCCAGCAGTTTCGGAATACAGGGCCGGGCTTTCTTT.

This chain connects TRBV19 to TRBJ1-2; TRBD1 matches at 8 bases. The trim removed 5 bases at V and 3 bases at J, leaving 8 bases unmatched. The CDR3 contains 15 residues. The germline CDR1 and CDR2 sequences are LNHDA and SQIVND (reference sequence). The CDR3 sequence is CASSAYRGSDYGYTF. As DNA, the CDR3 is TGTGCCAGTAGTGCATACAGGGGGTCGGACTATGGCTACACCTTC.

This clone has just one count. The CDR3 loop reads CASSPLGTYNEQFF. The CDR3 coding sequence is TGTGCCAGCAGCCCCCTCGGGACCTACAATGAGCAGTTCTTC. The chain combines TRBV3-1 (or the pseudogene TRBV3-2) with TRBJ2-1; a possible D gene is TRBD2 (5 bases). Trimming pared 4 bases from V and 2 bases from J, leaving 9 bases between. The CDR3 is 14 amino acids. Germline V gene lookup returns CDR1 LGHDT and CDR2 YNNKEL (reference sequence).